This is a list of T cell receptor beta chains from one sample in a study of CD4 T cells in relation to SARS-CoV-2 and coronaviruses. The data were produced by immunoSEQ multiplex PCR, yet TCRdb's version contains in-frame clones alone and is incomplete. The sample has under 30,000 clones; roughly 76% are singletons. No antigen is known for these receptors. Sequencing was done on a sample of CD4+ T cells from PBMCs, cultured in vitro. Receptors were obtained from a human donor in good health. Both conserved end residues are part of each CDR3. Each record gives: D gene, J gene, clone size, V gene, CDR3 protein, CDR3 DNA. D genes are given only for firm matches. Size values are once, few and many counts, or a class for expanded clones, and some rows have none.

TRBD1,TRBJ1-5,-,TRBV2,CASRDRGAGNQPQHF,TGTGCCAGCAGGGACAGGGGCGCGGGCAATCAGCCCCAGCATTTT
-,TRBJ1-2,-,TRBV7-6,CASSPNNLRNSGYTF,TGTGCCAGCAGCCCCAACAATCTTAGAAATTCCGGCTACACCTTC
TRBD2,TRBJ2-1,-,TRBV7-2,CASSLVLAGGPLDVNEQFF,TGTGCCAGCAGCTTAGTACTAGCGGGGGGACCCCTTGACGTGAATGAGCAGTTCTTC
-,TRBJ2-7,-,TRBV3-1/TRBV3-2,CASSLLSRYYEQYF,TGTGCCAGCAGCCTCCTATCCAGATACTACGAGCAGTACTTC
-,TRBJ1-1,few,TRBV25-1,CASSEWPYAEAFF,TGTGCCAGCAGTGAATGGCCGTACGCTGAAGCTTTCTTT
-,TRBJ2-1,-,TRBV6-4,CASSDSGTINNEQFF,TGTGCCAGCAGTGACTCAGGGACAATAAACAATGAGCAGTTCTTC
-,TRBJ1-5,-,TRBV3-1/TRBV3-2,CASSPQGGNQPQHF,TGTGCCAGCAGCCCCCAAGGGGGGAATCAGCCCCAGCATTTT
-,TRBJ2-2,-,TRBV19,CASSIVRGVTGELFF,TGTGCCAGTAGTATAGTGAGGGGAGTCACCGGGGAGCTGTTTTTT
-,TRBJ2-5,once,TRBV7-6,CASSLRRGPGVTQYF,TGTGCCAGCAGCTTAAGGCGGGGCCCCGGGGTGACCCAGTACTTC
TRBD1,TRBJ2-3,few,TRBV2,CASSEQGAKDTQYF,TGTGCCAGCAGCGAACAGGGGGCGAAAGATACGCAGTATTTT
TRBD2,TRBJ2-7,-,TRBV6-5,CASSYWEGRRDEQYF,TGTGCCAGCAGTTACTGGGAGGGCAGGAGGGACGAGCAGTACTTC
TRBD1,TRBJ1-3,-,TRBV7-2,CASSPRRQGFFGNTIYF,TGTGCCAGCAGCCCCCGACGACAGGGCTTTTTTGGAAACACCATATATTTT
TRBD1,TRBJ2-7,-,TRBV5-1,CASSLARTGGYEQYF,TGCGCCAGCAGCTTGGCCCGGACAGGGGGCTACGAGCAGTACTTC
-,TRBJ2-1,-,TRBV12-1,CASSFPGGGLAGSYNEQFF,TGTGCCAGCAGCTTTCCAGGCGGGGGACTAGCGGGATCTTACAATGAGCAGTTCTTC
-,TRBJ1-1,-,TRBV7-9,CASSHNRATEAFF,TGTGCCAGCAGCCACAACAGGGCTACTGAAGCTTTCTTT
TRBD2,TRBJ2-1,-,TRBV7-9,CASQAGAYNEQFF,TGTGCCAGCCAAGCGGGGGCGTACAATGAGCAGTTCTTC
TRBD1,TRBJ2-1,-,TRBV7-3,CASSSTGDGTNEQFF,TGTGCCAGCAGCTCCACAGGGGATGGGACGAATGAGCAGTTCTTC
TRBD1,TRBJ1-5,-,TRBV6-1,CASSEATGTHNQPQHF,TGTGCCAGCAGTGAAGCGACAGGGACCCACAATCAGCCCCAGCATTTT
TRBD2,TRBJ2-1,-,TRBV6-5,CASRPSGSWVEQFF,TGTGCCAGCAGACCTAGCGGGAGCTGGGTTGAGCAGTTCTTC
TRBD2,TRBJ2-5,-,TRBV10-3,CAISGLSGGVPETQYF,TGTGCCATCAGTGGCCTTAGCGGGGGGGTCCCAGAGACCCAGTACTTC